What follows describes a single TCR beta chain. Its antigen is unknown. The CDR3 has 12 amino acids. V lost 2 bases to trimming and J lost 8 bases, with 8 bases between them. From germline, CDR1 is SGHRS and CDR2 YFSETQ. These data originate in a study of vaccination effects on CD4 cells after COVID-19. For the study at large: There were two convalescent patients who gave samples 16 days and one week before vaccination. After approximately 2 million PBMC were placed in each well, they were cultured with roughly 10 IU/ml IL-2 and roughly 10 ug/ml peptides.

Once cultured for more than nine days, the cells underwent separation to obtain CD4+ T cells. Here immunoSEQ multiplex PCR was the method, and the copy in TCRdb shows in-frame clones only, minus some. The sample has about 47,000 clones, approximately 80% seen once. Study-wide results and limits: In convalescents, spike-reactive clones (those seen post-vaccine) were mainly new vaccine-induced clones. Few convalescent patients were included, and no early post-infection timepoints were sampled.

This chain connects TRBV5-1 to TRBJ2-1; D is possibly TRBD1 (5 bases). This TCR was sampled from a human donor who had a prior SARS-CoV-2 infection. This material consisted of CD4+ T cells from PBMCs cultured without peptide, taken before COVID-19 vaccination. This CDR3 is CASSFTGDEQFF. The CDR3 DNA reads TGCGCCAGCAGCTTCACAGGAGATGAGCAGTTCTTC.